These 2 T cell receptor beta chains were all obtained from the same sample, sequenced in a study of blood T cell repertoires in COVID-19. Libraries were prepared by immunoSEQ multiplex PCR; TCRdb keeps only in-frame clonotypes and omits some of them. The table records fewer than 250,000 clones, around 81% of them present only once. Sequencing input: peripheral blood. Every receptor here comes from a man between 60 and 75 years old with COVID-19, enrolled during active disease.

The rearrangement joins TRBV23-1 to TRBJ1-3, with D possibly being TRBD1 (5 bases). TRBV23-1 is recorded as an ORF, its role being uncertain. Trimming cost V 4 bases and J 4 bases, with 20 bases left between them. The CDR3 has 17 residues. CDR3 sequence: CASSPNQSGRSGNTIYF. The CDR3 DNA is TGCGCCAGCAGTCCCAATCAGTCAGGGAGGTCGGGAAACACCATATATTTT.

CDR3 in amino acids: CASSLGQGVGGYTF. CDR3 DNA: TGTGCCAGTAGTCTGGGACAGGGGGTGGGTGGCTACACCTTC. The J gene is TRBJ1-2, the V gene TRBV19; 11 nucleotides line up with TRBD1. The length of the CDR3 is 14 residues. Germline V gene data show CDR1 as LNHDA and CDR2 as SQIVND (reference sequence). After removal of 5 bases from V and 7 bases from J, the junction contained 6 bases not matched to a gene. The full variable domain, in which reference TRBV19 and TRBJ1-2 provide the parts outside the CDR3, is DGGITQSPKYLFRKEGQNVTLSCEQNLNHDAMYWYRQDPGQGLRLIYYSQIVNDFQKGDIAEGYSVSREKKESFPLTVTSAQKNPTAFYLCASSLGQGVGGYTFGSGTRLTVV.